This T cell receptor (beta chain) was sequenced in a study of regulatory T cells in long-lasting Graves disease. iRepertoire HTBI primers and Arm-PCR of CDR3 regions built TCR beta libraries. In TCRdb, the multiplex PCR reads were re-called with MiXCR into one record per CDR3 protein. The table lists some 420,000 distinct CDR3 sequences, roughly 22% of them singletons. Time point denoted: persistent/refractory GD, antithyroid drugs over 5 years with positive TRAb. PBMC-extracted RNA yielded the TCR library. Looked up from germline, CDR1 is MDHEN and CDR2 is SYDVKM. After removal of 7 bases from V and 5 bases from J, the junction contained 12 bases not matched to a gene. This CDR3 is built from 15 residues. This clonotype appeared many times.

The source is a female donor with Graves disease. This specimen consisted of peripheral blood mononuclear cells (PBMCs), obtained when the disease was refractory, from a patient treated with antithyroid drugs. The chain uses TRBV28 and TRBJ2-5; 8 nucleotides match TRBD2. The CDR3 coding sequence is TGTGCCAGCAACGGGGGCGGGGGGCGGTGGGAGACCCAGTACTTC. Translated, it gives CASNGGGGRWETQYF.